These T cell receptor beta chains were read from a single sample in a study of identical twins. TCRdb independently ran MiXCR on the 5' RACE reads; one entry per CDR3 protein. The table shows fewer than 900,000 distinct CDR3 sequences, with about 20% occurring only once. The sample also formed part of further work on T cells expressing NK-cell markers.

Sequencing was done on a sample of PBMCs. The receptors were gathered from a young woman in good health. The CDR3 runs from the conserved cysteine through the conserved F or W. A D gene is named only where the DNA matches it firmly. Size tells how often a clone was seen (once, few, many) or the class of an expanded clone, and some rows leave it out.

CDR3aa: CASSPNAAANYGYTF; CDR3nt: TGTGCCAGCAGCCCCAACGCAGCAGCTAACTATGGCTACACCTTC; v_gene: TRBV9; j_gene: TRBJ1-2; abundance: -; len: 15; d_gene: -
CDR3aa: CASSQRIYNSPLHF; CDR3nt: TGTGCCAGCAGCCAACGGATCTATAATTCACCCCTCCACTTT; v_gene: TRBV3-1; j_gene: TRBJ1-6; abundance: -; len: 14; d_gene: -
CDR3aa: CASSEGAETEAFF; CDR3nt: TGTGCCAGCAGCGAAGGGGCGGAAACTGAAGCTTTCTTT; v_gene: TRBV9; j_gene: TRBJ1-1; abundance: -; len: 13; d_gene: -
CDR3aa: CASRYRTNYGYTF; CDR3nt: TGTGCCAGTCGGTACAGGACCAACTATGGCTACACCTTC; v_gene: TRBV6-1; j_gene: TRBJ1-2; abundance: few; len: 13; d_gene: -
CDR3aa: CASSPEVRLAGELFF; CDR3nt: TGCGCCAGCAGCCCCGAAGTACGGCTCGCCGGGGAGCTGTTTTTT; v_gene: TRBV4-3; j_gene: TRBJ2-2; abundance: -; len: 15; d_gene: -
CDR3aa: CASSSTGFGTGELFF; CDR3nt: TGCGCCAGCAGTTCGACAGGGTTCGGCACCGGGGAGCTGTTTTTT; v_gene: TRBV10-1; j_gene: TRBJ2-2; abundance: -; len: 15; d_gene: TRBD1
CDR3aa: CASRWGDSPYEQYF; CDR3nt: TGTGCCTCGAGATGGGGGGACTCCCCCTACGAGCAGTACTTC; v_gene: TRBV10-3; j_gene: TRBJ2-7; abundance: -; len: 14; d_gene: -
CDR3aa: CASSSNRREQYF; CDR3nt: TGTGCCAGCAGTTCGAACCGCAGGGAGCAGTACTTC; v_gene: TRBV12-3/TRBV12-4; j_gene: TRBJ2-7; abundance: -; len: 12; d_gene: -
CDR3aa: CASRRTHEGPDTQYF; CDR3nt: TGTGCCAGCAGACGGACCCATGAGGGGCCAGATACGCAGTATTTT; v_gene: TRBV27; j_gene: TRBJ2-3; abundance: once; len: 15; d_gene: -
CDR3aa: CASSLARTGDYEQYF; CDR3nt: TGTGCCAGCAGCTTGGCCCGGACAGGGGACTACGAGCAGTACTTC; v_gene: TRBV11-2; j_gene: TRBJ2-7; abundance: few; len: 15; d_gene: TRBD1
CDR3aa: CASSDEVDSPLHF; CDR3nt: TGTGCCAGCAGTGACGAAGTGGATTCACCCCTCCACTTT; v_gene: TRBV6-1; j_gene: TRBJ1-6; abundance: -; len: 13; d_gene: -
CDR3aa: CSASSQGSYNSPLHF; CDR3nt: TGCAGTGCCTCCTCGCAGGGCTCCTATAATTCACCCCTCCACTTT; v_gene: TRBV20-1; j_gene: TRBJ1-6; abundance: few; len: 15; d_gene: -
CDR3aa: CSASTRGGSDTQYF; CDR3nt: TGCAGTGCTAGCACGCGGGGCGGGTCAGATACGCAGTATTTT; v_gene: TRBV20-1; j_gene: TRBJ2-3; abundance: -; len: 14; d_gene: -
CDR3aa: CASSLGGANLADTQYF; CDR3nt: TGTGCCAGCAGCTTGGGGGGGGCCAACCTCGCAGATACGCAGTATTTT; v_gene: TRBV5-6; j_gene: TRBJ2-3; abundance: few; len: 16; d_gene: -
CDR3aa: CASSTGQMDTQYF; CDR3nt: TGCGCCAGCAGCACGGGACAGATGGATACGCAGTATTTT; v_gene: TRBV5-1; j_gene: TRBJ2-3; abundance: -; len: 13; d_gene: TRBD1
CDR3aa: CASSPSFTGELFF; CDR3nt: TGTGCCAGCAGTCCGTCCTTCACCGGGGAGCTGTTTTTT; v_gene: TRBV6-1; j_gene: TRBJ2-2; abundance: few; len: 13; d_gene: -
CDR3aa: CASVGGGGQPQHF; CDR3nt: TGTGCCAGCGTAGGAGGGGGAGGTCAGCCCCAGCATTTT; v_gene: TRBV12-3/TRBV12-4; j_gene: TRBJ1-5; abundance: -; len: 13; d_gene: -
CDR3aa: CASSYEGLTALTTEQFF; CDR3nt: TGTGCCAGCAGTTACGAAGGGTTAACTGCACTTACGACTGAGCAGTTCTTC; v_gene: TRBV6-5; j_gene: TRBJ2-1; abundance: few; len: 17; d_gene: -
CDR3aa: CSARDLQALLMNTEAFF; CDR3nt: TGCAGTGCTAGAGATCTTCAGGCCCTTCTGATGAACACTGAAGCTTTCTTT; v_gene: TRBV20-1; j_gene: TRBJ1-1; abundance: many; len: 17; d_gene: -
CDR3aa: CASSFLLNTGELFF; CDR3nt: TGTGCCAGCAGTTTCTTGCTTAACACCGGGGAGCTGTTTTTT; v_gene: TRBV12-3/TRBV12-4; j_gene: TRBJ2-2; abundance: few; len: 14; d_gene: -
CDR3aa: CASSLEQGLYGYTF; CDR3nt: TGTGCCAGCAGTTTAGAACAGGGATTGTATGGCTACACCTTC; v_gene: TRBV28; j_gene: TRBJ1-2; abundance: -; len: 14; d_gene: -
CDR3aa: CASSPPGLAGKLSYEQYF; CDR3nt: TGTGCCAGCTCACCACCGGGACTAGCGGGAAAGTTGTCCTACGAGCAGTACTTC; v_gene: TRBV18; j_gene: TRBJ2-7; abundance: -; len: 18; d_gene: TRBD2
CDR3aa: CASSLLAPGELFF; CDR3nt: TGTGCCAGCAGCTTACTAGCTCCTGGGGAGCTGTTTTTT; v_gene: TRBV7-2; j_gene: TRBJ2-2; abundance: -; len: 13; d_gene: -
CDR3aa: CSGTMGGIEQYF; CDR3nt: TGCAGCGGGACGATGGGGGGGATCGAGCAGTACTTC; v_gene: TRBV29-1; j_gene: TRBJ2-7; abundance: -; len: 12; d_gene: TRBD2
CDR3aa: CASSYWGGDQTQYF; CDR3nt: TGTGCCAGCAGTTACTGGGGCGGGGACCAGACGCAGTATTTT; v_gene: TRBV6-2/TRBV6-3; j_gene: TRBJ2-3; abundance: -; len: 14; d_gene: -
CDR3aa: CAISDGGKPLGTYNEQFF; CDR3nt: TGTGCCATCAGTGACGGAGGGAAACCCCTGGGGACCTACAATGAGCAGTTCTTC; v_gene: TRBV10-3; j_gene: TRBJ2-1; abundance: -; len: 18; d_gene: -